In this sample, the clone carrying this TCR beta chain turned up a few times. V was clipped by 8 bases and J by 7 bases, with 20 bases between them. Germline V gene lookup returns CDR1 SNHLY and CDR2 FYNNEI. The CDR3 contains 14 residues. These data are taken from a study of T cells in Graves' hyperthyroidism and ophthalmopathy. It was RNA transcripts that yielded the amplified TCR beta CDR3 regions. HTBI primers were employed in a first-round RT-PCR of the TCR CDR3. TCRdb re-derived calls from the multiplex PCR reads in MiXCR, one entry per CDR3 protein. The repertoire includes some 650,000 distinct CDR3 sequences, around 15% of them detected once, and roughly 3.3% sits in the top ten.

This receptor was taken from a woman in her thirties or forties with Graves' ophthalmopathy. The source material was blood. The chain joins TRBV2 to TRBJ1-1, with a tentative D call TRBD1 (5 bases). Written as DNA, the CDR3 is TGTGCCAGCGGGGTTAGGGGCAAAGAGGTTGAAGCTTTCTTT. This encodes CASGVRGKEVEAFF.